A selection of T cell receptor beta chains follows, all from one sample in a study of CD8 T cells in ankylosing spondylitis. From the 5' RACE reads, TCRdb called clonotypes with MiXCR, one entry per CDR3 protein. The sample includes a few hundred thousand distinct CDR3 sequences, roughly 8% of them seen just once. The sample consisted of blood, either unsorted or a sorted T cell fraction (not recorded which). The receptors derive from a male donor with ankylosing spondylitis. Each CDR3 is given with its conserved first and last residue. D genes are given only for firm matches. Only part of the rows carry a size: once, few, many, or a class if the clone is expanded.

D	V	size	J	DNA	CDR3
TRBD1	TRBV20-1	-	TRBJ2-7	TGCAGTGCTAGAATGAACAGGGGAACCTACGAGCAGTACTTC	CSARMNRGTYEQYF
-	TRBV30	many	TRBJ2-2	TGTGCCTGGGGACCTAGCGCCAACACCGGGGAGCTGTTTTTT	CAWGPSANTGELFF
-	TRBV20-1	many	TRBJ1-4	TGCAGTGCTAGAGATCGAAGGAGGTCTAATGAAAAACTGTTTTTT	CSARDRRRSNEKLFF
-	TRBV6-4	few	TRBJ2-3	TGTGCCAGCAGTGAGGGGCTGGGGCCCCTAGGCGATACGCAGTATTTT	CASSEGLGPLGDTQYF
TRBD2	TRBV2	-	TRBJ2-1	TGTGCCAGCCAGGATCCGGGACTAGCGTTCAGGGAGCAGTTCTTC	CASQDPGLAFREQFF
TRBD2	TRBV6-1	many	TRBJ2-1	TGTGCCAGCAGTCAAGGGTGGAGCGGGAGAGACAATGAGCAGTTCTTC	CASSQGWSGRDNEQFF
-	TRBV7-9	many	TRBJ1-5	TGTGCCAGCAGCTTAGCAGGGAGGAGCAATCAGCCCCAGCATTTT	CASSLAGRSNQPQHF
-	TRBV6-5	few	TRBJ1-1	TGTGCCAGCAGTTACATCGGGGACACTGAAGCTTTCTTT	CASSYIGDTEAFF
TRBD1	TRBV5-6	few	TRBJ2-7	TGTGCCAGTGACCGGGACAGGGGTAACGAGCAGTACTTC	CASDRDRGNEQYF
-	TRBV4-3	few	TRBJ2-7	TGCGCCAGCAGCCAAGACGTCGGCCTCTACGAGCAGTACTTC	CASSQDVGLYEQYF
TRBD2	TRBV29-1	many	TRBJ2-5	TGCAGCGCTAGCGGGGCACAAGAGACCCAGTACTTC	CSASGAQETQYF
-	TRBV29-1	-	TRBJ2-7	TGCAGCGTTGCCAGCGTCAACCCCTACGAGCAGTACTTC	CSVASVNPYEQYF
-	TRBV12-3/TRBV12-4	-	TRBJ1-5	TGTGCCAGCAGTCGAAACAGGGACCAAGGGCCCCAGCATTTT	CASSRNRDQGPQHF
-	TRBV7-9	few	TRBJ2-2	TGTGCCAGCAGCATCCGGGCCTCGAACACCGGGGAGCTGTTTTTT	CASSIRASNTGELFF
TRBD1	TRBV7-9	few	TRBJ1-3	TGTGCCAGCAGCTCGACAGGGGAGGCTTCTGGAAACACCATATATTTT	CASSSTGEASGNTIYF
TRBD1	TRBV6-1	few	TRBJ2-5	TGTGCCAGCAGAACAGGGGCGGCAGAGACCCAGTACTTC	CASRTGAAETQYF
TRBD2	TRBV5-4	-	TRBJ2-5	TGTGCCAGCAGCTTGCTGCGGGAGGCGCAAGAGACCCAGTACTTC	CASSLLREAQETQYF
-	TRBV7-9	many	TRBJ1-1	TGTGCCAGCAGCTTGGCTGGGGTTTACACTGAAGCTTTCTTT	CASSLAGVYTEAFF
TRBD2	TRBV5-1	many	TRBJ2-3	TGCGCCAGCAGCTTGGAGGGGACTAGTCCAGATACGCAGTATTTT	CASSLEGTSPDTQYF
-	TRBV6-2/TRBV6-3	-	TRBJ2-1	TGTGCCAGCAGTTACGGCGGGCCGAGCTCCTACAATGAGCAGTTCTTC	CASSYGGPSSYNEQFF
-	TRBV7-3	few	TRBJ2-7	TGTGCCAGCAGCAAGTCGCCAGCCTCCTACGAGCAGTACTTC	CASSKSPASYEQYF
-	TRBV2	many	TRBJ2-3	TGTGCCAGCAACCCGGTTGGCACAGATACGCAGTATTTT	CASNPVGTDTQYF
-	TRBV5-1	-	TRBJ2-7	TGCGCCAGCAGCTTGTTGGGCGGGACCTACGAGCAGTACTTC	CASSLLGGTYEQYF
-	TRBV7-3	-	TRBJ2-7	TGTGCCAGCAGCTTAGGAGGGGAAAATTACGAGCAGTACTTC	CASSLGGENYEQYF
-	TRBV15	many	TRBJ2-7	TGTGCCACCAGTCAGGACACCTACGAGCAGTACTTC	CATSQDTYEQYF
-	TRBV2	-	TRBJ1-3	TGTGCCAGCAGCCCAGAGATGGGCCCGGAGAACACCATATATTTT	CASSPEMGPENTIYF
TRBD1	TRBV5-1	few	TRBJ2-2	TGCGCCAGCAGCTCCCGACAGGGGTCGAACACCGGGGAGCTGTTTTTT	CASSSRQGSNTGELFF
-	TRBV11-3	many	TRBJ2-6	TGTGCCAGCAGCTTGTACAGCTCTGGGGCCAACGTCCTGACTTTC	CASSLYSSGANVLTF
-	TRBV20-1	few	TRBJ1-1	TGCAGTGCTAGGTTCACAGGGAGGAACACTGAAGCTTTCTTT	CSARFTGRNTEAFF
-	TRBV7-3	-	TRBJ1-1	TGTGCCAGCAGCATTGGGCGGGGAGAGACTGAAGCTTTCTTT	CASSIGRGETEAFF
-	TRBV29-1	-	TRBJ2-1	TGCAGCGTTGAACTTATCGGGAGACCCAATGAGCAGTTCTTC	CSVELIGRPNEQFF
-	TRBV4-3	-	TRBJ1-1	TGCGCCAGCAGCCAAGTGGGTAGAATGAACACTGAAGCTTTCTTT	CASSQVGRMNTEAFF
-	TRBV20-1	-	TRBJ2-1	TGCAGTGCCTTTCAACCCCGGGAGTACAATGAGCAGTTCTTC	CSAFQPREYNEQFF
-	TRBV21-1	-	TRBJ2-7	TGTGCCAGCAGCAAAGCGGGGACAGGGAGGTACGAGCAGTACTTC	CASSKAGTGRYEQYF
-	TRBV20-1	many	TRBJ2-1	TGCAGTGCTAGAGATGGGGAGCTCGTTCAGGAGCAGTTCTTC	CSARDGELVQEQFF